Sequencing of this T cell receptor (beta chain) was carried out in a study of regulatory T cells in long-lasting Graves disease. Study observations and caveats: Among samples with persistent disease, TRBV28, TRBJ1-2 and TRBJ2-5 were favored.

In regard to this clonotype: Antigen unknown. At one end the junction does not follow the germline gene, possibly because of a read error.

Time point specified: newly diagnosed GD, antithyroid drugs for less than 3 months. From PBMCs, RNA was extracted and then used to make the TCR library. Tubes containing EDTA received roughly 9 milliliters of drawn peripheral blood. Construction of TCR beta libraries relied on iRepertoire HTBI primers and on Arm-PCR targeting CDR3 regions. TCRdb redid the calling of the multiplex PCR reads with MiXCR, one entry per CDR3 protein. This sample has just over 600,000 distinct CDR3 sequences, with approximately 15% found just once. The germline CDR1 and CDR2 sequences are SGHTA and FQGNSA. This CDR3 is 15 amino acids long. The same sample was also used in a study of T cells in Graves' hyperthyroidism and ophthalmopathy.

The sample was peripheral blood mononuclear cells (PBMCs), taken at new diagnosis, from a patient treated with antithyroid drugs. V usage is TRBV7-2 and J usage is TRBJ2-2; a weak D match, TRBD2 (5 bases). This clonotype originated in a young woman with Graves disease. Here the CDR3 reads CASSPAPPPLGELVF. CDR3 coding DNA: TGTGCCAGCAGCCCCGCCCCCCCCCCTCTCGGGGAGCTTGTTTTT.